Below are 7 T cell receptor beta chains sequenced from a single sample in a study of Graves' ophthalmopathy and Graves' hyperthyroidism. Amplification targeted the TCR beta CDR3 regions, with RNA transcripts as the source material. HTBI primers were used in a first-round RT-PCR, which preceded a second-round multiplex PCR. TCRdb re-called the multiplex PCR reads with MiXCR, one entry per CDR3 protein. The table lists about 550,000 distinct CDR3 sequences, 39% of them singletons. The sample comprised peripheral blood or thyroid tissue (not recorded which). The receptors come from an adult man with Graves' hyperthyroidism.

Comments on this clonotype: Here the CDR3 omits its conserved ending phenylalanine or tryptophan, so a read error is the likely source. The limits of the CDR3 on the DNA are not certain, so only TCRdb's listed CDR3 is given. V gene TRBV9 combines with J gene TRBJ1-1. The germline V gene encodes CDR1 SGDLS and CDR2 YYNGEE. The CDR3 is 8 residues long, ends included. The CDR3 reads CASSVGGP.

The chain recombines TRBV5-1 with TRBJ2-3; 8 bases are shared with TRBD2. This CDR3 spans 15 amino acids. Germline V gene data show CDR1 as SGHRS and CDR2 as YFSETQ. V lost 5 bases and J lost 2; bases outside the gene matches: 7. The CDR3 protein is CASRGAGATTDTQYF. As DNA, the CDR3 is TGCGCCAGCAGGGGAGCGGGAGCAACCACAGATACGCAGTATTTT.

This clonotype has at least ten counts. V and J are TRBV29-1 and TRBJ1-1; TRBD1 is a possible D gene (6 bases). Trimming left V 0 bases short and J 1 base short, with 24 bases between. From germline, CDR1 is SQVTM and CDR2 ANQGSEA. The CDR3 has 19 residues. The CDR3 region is CSVEDWRETGYERNTEAFF. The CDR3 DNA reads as TGCAGCGTTGAAGATTGGAGGGAGACAGGATATGAGAGGAACACTGAAGCTTTCTTT.

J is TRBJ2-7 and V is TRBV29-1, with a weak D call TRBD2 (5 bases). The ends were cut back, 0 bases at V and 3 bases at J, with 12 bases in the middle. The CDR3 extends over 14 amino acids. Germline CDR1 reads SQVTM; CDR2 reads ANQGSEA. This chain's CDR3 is CSVEDESGIYEQYF. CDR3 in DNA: TGCAGCGTTGAAGATGAGTCCGGGATCTACGAGCAGTACTTC.

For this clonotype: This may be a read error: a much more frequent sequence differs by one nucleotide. The CDR3 bases are TGCGGTGCAGGGGGCCCCTACGAGCAGTACTTC. Translated, it gives CGAGGPYEQYF. This rearrangement joins TRBV20-1 to TRBJ2-7, with 8 bases fitting TRBD1. The CDR3 runs 11 residues. The germline CDR1 and CDR2 sequences are DFQATT and SNEGSKA (reference sequence).

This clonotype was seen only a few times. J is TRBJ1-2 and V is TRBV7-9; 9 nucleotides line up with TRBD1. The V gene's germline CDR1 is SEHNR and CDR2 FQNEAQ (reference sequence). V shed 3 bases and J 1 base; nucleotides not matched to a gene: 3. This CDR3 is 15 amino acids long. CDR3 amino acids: CASSFRDRVNYGYTF. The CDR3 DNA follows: TGTGCCAGCAGCTTCCGGGACAGGGTTAACTATGGCTACACCTTC.

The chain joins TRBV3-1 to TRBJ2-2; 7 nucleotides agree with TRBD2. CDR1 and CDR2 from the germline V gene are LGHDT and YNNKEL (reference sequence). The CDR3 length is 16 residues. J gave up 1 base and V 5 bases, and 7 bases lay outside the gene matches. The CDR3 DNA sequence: TGTGCCAGCAGCGGTCCGGGACTAAAGAACACCGGGGAGCTGTTTTTT. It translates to CASSGPGLKNTGELFF.